Listed here are 9 T cell receptor beta chains from one sample, sequenced in a study of breast tumors, draining lymph nodes, adjacent tissues. Samples came from axillary lymph nodes draining the breast cancer. Using its own MiXCR run on the multiplex PCR reads, TCRdb lists one record per CDR3 protein. The table has approximately 230,000 distinct CDR3 sequences, nearly 35% seen once. The sequenced sample was axillary lymph node tissue. The receptors stem from a female donor with breast cancer. Some clones in this sample may be carry-over from other donors' samples.

This chain uses TRBV27 with TRBJ1-5; a weak D match, TRBD1 (6 bases). Germline V gene data show CDR1 as MNHEY and CDR2 as SMNVEV (reference sequence). V was cut by 3 bases and J by 4 bases, with 13 bases left in between. The CDR3 is made up of 15 amino acids. Written as DNA, the CDR3 is TGTGCCAGCAGTTTTACATCAGGGGAGAATCAGCCCCAGCATTTT. Residues: CASSFTSGENQPQHF.

The table lists this clonotype with many counts. V gene TRBV2 combines with J gene TRBJ1-6; perhaps TRBD1 as D (6 bases). The CDR3 extends over 15 amino acids. The V and J ends lost 6 bases and 4 bases respectively, with 13 bases between them. From germline, CDR1 is SNHLY and CDR2 FYNNEI. CDR3: CASSLKGGYNSPLHF. In DNA, the CDR3 is TGTGCCAGCAGCCTCAAGGGGGGATATAATTCACCCCTCCACTTT.

On this clonotype: A read error may explain this, as a much larger clone is one base away. The chain combines TRBV20-1 with TRBJ2-1; D call uncertain. The V gene lost 1 base and the J gene lost 5 bases, with 12 bases spanning the gap. The CDR3 totals 14 residues. Germline V gene lookup returns CDR1 DFQATT and CDR2 SNEGSKA (reference sequence). The CDR3 here is CSARVPIDHNEQFF. The CDR3 region has the DNA TGCAGTGCTAGAGTACCCATTGATCACAATGAGCAGTTCTTC.

This clonotype showed up many times. This chain uses TRBV3-1 with TRBJ1-4; D might be TRBD1 (5 bases). CDR3 length: 16 amino acids. From germline, CDR1 is LGHDT and CDR2 YNNKEL (reference sequence). Trimming removed 1 base at V and 10 bases at J, with 19 bases between. The CDR3 sequence is CASSQGVPGTGGKLFF. In nucleotides, the CDR3 is TGTGCCAGCAGCCAAGGGGTTCCCGGGACCGGAGGAAAACTGTTTTTT.

In DNA form, the CDR3 reads TGCGCCAGCAGCCAGCTTCCGGGAACCCCCTACAATGAGCAGTTCTTC. This translates into CASSQLPGTPYNEQFF. The chain recombines TRBV4-1 with TRBJ2-1, with D maybe TRBD2 (5 bases). V lost 3 bases to trimming and J lost 2 bases, with 14 bases between them. The CDR3 contains 16 residues. Germline CDR1 and CDR2: MGHRA and YSYEKL.

The chain combines TRBV2 with TRBJ2-6; 8 nucleotides agree with TRBD1. This CDR3 has 17 residues. Germline CDR1 is SNHLY and CDR2 is FYNNEI. V gave up 2 bases and J gave up 4 bases; unmatched junction bases: 7. The DNA for the CDR3 is TGTGCCAGCAGTGAAACCGCGACAGGGGTGGGGGCCAACGTCCTGACTTTC. This encodes CASSETATGVGANVLTF.

This clonotype has at least ten counts. The chain is built from TRBV7-3 and TRBJ2-5, with D tentatively TRBD2 (6 bases). V was trimmed by 5 bases and J by 4 bases, leaving 14 bases between them. In germline, CDR1 is SGHTA, CDR2 FQGTGA. CDR3 size: 14 residues. The CDR3 reads CASSPMGGAETQYF. The CDR3 nucleotides read TGTGCCAGCAGCCCCATGGGGGGTGCAGAGACCCAGTACTTC.

As to this clonotype: Since a much larger clone is just one base distant, this may be a read error. The V call is TRBV20-1, the J call TRBJ2-7, with D unresolved. In germline, CDR1 is DFQATT, CDR2 SNEGSKA (reference sequence). With 3 bases removed from V and 3 bases from J, the gap between germline ends came to 18 bases. CDR3 size: 15 residues. The CDR3 loop is CSASIGDKRYYEQYF. The CDR3 DNA reads as TGCAGTGCTAGTATTGGCGACAAGAGATACTACGAGCAGTACTTC.

The table lists this clonotype with a few counts. V usage is TRBV7-9 and J usage is TRBJ1-1; a weak D match, TRBD1 (5 bases). V was clipped by 4 bases and J by 0 bases, with 6 bases between them. The CDR3 has 13 residues. Germline CDR1 reads SEHNR; CDR2 reads FQNEAQ (reference sequence). CDR3 loop: CASSSGLNTEAFF. CDR3 in DNA: TGTGCCAGCAGCTCGGGACTGAACACTGAAGCTTTCTTT.